The table lists the clone carrying this TCR beta chain with a few counts. The antigen is unknown. Treatment defined: oral pan-JAK inhibitor, 5-10 mg twice daily. Those with alopecia areata gave lesional scalp punch biopsies and peripheral blood. From germline, CDR1 is MGHDK and CDR2 SYGVNS. The CDR3 runs 14 residues. Trimming took 3 bases from V and 0 from J, leaving 7 bases between them. The data are from a study of CD8+ T cells in alopecia areata. Study at large: Patients in the treated group were given tofacitinib by mouth, 5 to 10 mg twice a day. Study-wide results and caveats: Against the mouse data, patients shared TCRs less clearly, possibly for HLA reasons. It was lesional scalp, especially alopecia totalis/universalis, that showed higher clonality than normal scalp.

Investigators isolated RNA and reverse transcribed it into cDNA to act as the sequencing template. The table came from immunoSEQ multiplex PCR; TCRdb's copy has only in-frame clones and leaves some out. The table has just over 150,000 clones, about 71% seen once. The specimen comprised CD4+ T cells sorted from blood, sampled at week 4, from a patient treated with tofacitinib. The J gene is TRBJ2-3, the V gene TRBV25-1; D is unclear. This TCR was sampled from a human donor with alopecia areata. The chain's CDR3 is CASSDPISTDTQYF. The CDR3 DNA is TGTGCCAGCAGTGATCCCATTAGCACAGATACGCAGTATTTT. Full variable domain (missing parts from reference TRBV25-1 and TRBJ2-3): EADIYQTPRYLVIGTGKKITLECSQTMGHDKMYWYQQDPGMELHLIHYSYGVNSTEKGDLSSESTVSRIRTEHFPLTLESARPSHTSQYLCASSDPISTDTQYFGPGTRLTVL.